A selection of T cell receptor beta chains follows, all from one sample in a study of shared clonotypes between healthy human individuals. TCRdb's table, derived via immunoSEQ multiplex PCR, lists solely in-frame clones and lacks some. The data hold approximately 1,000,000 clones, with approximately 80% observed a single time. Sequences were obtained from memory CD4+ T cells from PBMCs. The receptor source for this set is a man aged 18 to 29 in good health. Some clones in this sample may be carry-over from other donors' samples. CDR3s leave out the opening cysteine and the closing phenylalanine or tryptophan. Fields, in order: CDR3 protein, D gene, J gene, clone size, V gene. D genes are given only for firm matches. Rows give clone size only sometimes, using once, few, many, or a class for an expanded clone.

SVGSNTEAF | - | TRBJ1-1 | few | TRBV29-1
ASSIMARDRHNQPQH | TRBD1 | TRBJ1-5 | once | TRBV19
AISEQVQETQY | - | TRBJ2-5 | once | TRBV10-3
ASSLWTSEDNEQF | TRBD2 | TRBJ2-1 | - | TRBV7-9
ASSTGLAYNEQF | TRBD2 | TRBJ2-1 | - | TRBV19
ASSPNRNEQF | - | TRBJ2-1 | - | TRBV7-3
ASSLGGHDSNQPQH | - | TRBJ1-5 | - | TRBV6-5
ASSEERGNLEQY | TRBD2 | TRBJ2-7 | - | TRBV2
SVPGGYEQF | TRBD1 | TRBJ2-1 | - | TRBV29-1
ASSPGTASTDTQY | TRBD1 | TRBJ2-3 | - | TRBV2
ASSQETGGDTEAF | TRBD1 | TRBJ1-1 | - | TRBV4-2
ASSPHFPAVPREQY | - | TRBJ2-7 | - | TRBV7-2
ASSPDSHNTEAF | - | TRBJ1-1 | - | TRBV9
ASSFAGPAVSEKLF | - | TRBJ1-4 | - | TRBV7-2
ASSRLDHNEQF | - | TRBJ2-1 | once | TRBV25-1
ASSGGLAGAYNEQF | TRBD2 | TRBJ2-1 | - | TRBV2
ASRVLAGGPNTGELF | TRBD2 | TRBJ2-2 | once | TRBV5-1
ASSLPSPTRVGSSYNEQF | - | TRBJ2-1 | - | TRBV5-1
AGSLFRGSSGANVLT | - | TRBJ2-6 | - | TRBV13
AWRGLAGYEQF | TRBD2 | TRBJ2-1 | - | TRBV30
ASSPQGAVNTEAF | TRBD1 | TRBJ1-1 | - | TRBV5-4
ASEEVIAGNTIY | - | TRBJ1-3 | - | TRBV6-1
ASSGLREGYTEAF | - | TRBJ1-1 | - | TRBV11-2
ASSPIVQREGKVEY | TRBD2 | TRBJ2-7 | few | TRBV18
ASSLGDSGLGYEQY | TRBD2 | TRBJ2-7 | - | TRBV11-3
ASSSGPIGELF | - | TRBJ2-2 | - | TRBV7-2
ASSYSYRGGNQPQH | - | TRBJ1-5 | - | TRBV6-6
ASRPQGIAGGSYEQY | TRBD2 | TRBJ2-7 | - | TRBV5-5
AISESDSPEAF | - | TRBJ1-1 | - | TRBV10-3
SVVPGQGSYEQY | - | TRBJ2-7 | once | TRBV29-1
ASSLGTSGSFLNEQF | TRBD2 | TRBJ2-1 | - | TRBV5-1
ASSPTSVAKNIQY | - | TRBJ2-4 | - | TRBV7-2
ASSWDRGVGYT | TRBD1 | TRBJ1-2 | - | TRBV28
ASSVGIYTGELF | - | TRBJ2-2 | - | TRBV6-4
ASKGGPNTEAF | - | TRBJ1-1 | - | TRBV10-1
ARSYRDRGDGELF | TRBD1 | TRBJ2-2 | - | TRBV5-3
ASSLDARVHEQF | - | TRBJ2-1 | - | TRBV5-1
ASSQELGLANTGELF | TRBD2 | TRBJ2-2 | once | TRBV11-3
ASSPRGLGNEKLF | - | TRBJ1-4 | once | TRBV19
ASRASGETVYEQY | - | TRBJ2-7 | - | TRBV7-9
AWSQATDTQY | - | TRBJ2-3 | - | TRBV30
ASSPRAGAWYEQY | TRBD2 | TRBJ2-7 | - | TRBV11-1
ASTISGLSYNEQF | - | TRBJ2-1 | - | TRBV28
ASSPDPSSGNTIY | - | TRBJ1-3 | - | TRBV4-3
ASSPWSGEYEQY | - | TRBJ2-7 | few | TRBV27
ASTGRALEQY | - | TRBJ2-7 | few | TRBV28
ASGPGGRAFTDTQY | TRBD2 | TRBJ2-3 | - | TRBV5-4
AASREDGRPYEQY | - | TRBJ2-7 | - | TRBV28
ASSLAAGAPDTQY | TRBD2 | TRBJ2-3 | - | TRBV28
ASRGVGGTEAF | - | TRBJ1-1 | - | TRBV28
SVLAGEDTQY | TRBD2 | TRBJ2-3 | - | TRBV29-1